The clone carrying this T cell receptor (beta chain) was observed many times. Antigen specificity is unknown. The V end lost 10 bases, the J end lost 6 bases, and 12 bases lay between the germline ends. The V gene's germline CDR1 is MDHEN and CDR2 SYDVKM. The length of the CDR3 is 11 residues. The protocol attached unique molecular identifiers to individual cDNA molecules. Via MiXCR, TCRdb re-called the 5' RACE reads, giving one row per CDR3 protein. The data hold tens of thousands of distinct CDR3 sequences, with around 12% observed a single time. These data originate in a study of early T cells in non-severe SARS-CoV-2 infection. The wider study: Sequencing was performed on bulk RNA from unsorted whole blood, leaving chains unpaired.

Study results and limitations: Private and CD4 specificities were missed by VDJdb matching, which favored anti-spike CD8 responses.

The chain has TRBV28 and TRBJ1-2; D unclear. Sequencing was performed on whole blood. This sequence was found in an adult who was a healthcare worker with PCR-confirmed SARS-CoV-2 infection or an uninfected control (not recorded which). This chain's CDR3 is CATEGRNGYTF. Here the CDR3 DNA reads TGTGCCACCGAAGGGAGAAATGGCTACACCTTC.